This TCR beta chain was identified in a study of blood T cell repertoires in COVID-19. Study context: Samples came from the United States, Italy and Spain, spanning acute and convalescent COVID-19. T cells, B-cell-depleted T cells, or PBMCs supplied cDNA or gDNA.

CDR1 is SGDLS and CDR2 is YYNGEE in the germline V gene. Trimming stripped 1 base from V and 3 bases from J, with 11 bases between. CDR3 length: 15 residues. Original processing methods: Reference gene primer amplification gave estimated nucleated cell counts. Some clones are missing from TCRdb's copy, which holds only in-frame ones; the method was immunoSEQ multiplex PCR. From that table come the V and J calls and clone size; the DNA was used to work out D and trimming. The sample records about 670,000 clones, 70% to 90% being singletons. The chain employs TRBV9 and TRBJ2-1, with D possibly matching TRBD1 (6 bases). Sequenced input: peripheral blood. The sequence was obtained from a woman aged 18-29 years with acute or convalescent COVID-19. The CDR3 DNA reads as TGTGCCAGCAGCGTATCAGGGGCTAACTACAATGAGCAGTTCTTC. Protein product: CASSVSGANYNEQFF.